The next 10 T cell receptor beta chains were all read from a single sample in a study of shared clonotypes between healthy human individuals. Profiling relied on immunoSEQ multiplex PCR, and the TCRdb table lists in-frame clones only, not all of them. Of 490,000 or so clones listed, around 80% are singletons. The material sequenced was PBMCs. The source of these receptors is a woman aged 40-49 years in good health. Some clones in this sample may be carry-over from other donors' samples.

The chain has TRBV14 and TRBJ2-2; the D is unclear. The CDR3 loop spans 14 amino acids. Germline CDR1 reads SGHDN; CDR2 reads FVKESK. V shed 4 bases and J shed 5 bases, with 11 bases lying between them. The CDR3 loop is CASSPLPTTGELFF. Written as DNA, the CDR3 is TGTGCCAGCAGCCCCCTCCCGACTACCGGGGAGCTGTTTTTT. The full variable domain, its missing parts supplied by reference TRBV14 and TRBJ2-2, is EAGVTQFPSHSVIEKGQTVTLRCDPISGHDNLYWYRRVMGKEIKFLLHFVKESKQDESGMPNNRFLAERTGGTYSTLKVQPAELEDSGVYFCASSPLPTTGELFFGEGSRLTVL.

V usage is TRBV7-2 and J usage is TRBJ2-5; 12 bases agree with TRBD1. Germline V CDR1 and CDR2: SGHTA, FQGNSA. V lost 1 base, J lost 3 bases, and 3 bases stayed unmatched. CDR3 size: 16 residues. The CDR3 nucleotides read TGTGCCAGCAGCTTAGTTGGGACAGGGGGCGAAGAGACCCAGTACTTC. Encoded protein: CASSLVGTGGEETQYF.

This chain uses TRBV5-4 with TRBJ2-3; D remains ambiguous. V lost 2 bases, J lost 2 bases, and 9 bases lay in between. This CDR3 contains 14 residues. Per germline, CDR1 SGHNT and CDR2 YYREEE (reference sequence). The chain's CDR3 is CASSLTAFTDTQYF. CDR3 nucleotides: TGTGCCAGCAGCTTAACAGCGTTCACAGATACGCAGTATTTT.

The chain has TRBV28 and TRBJ2-7, with D unclear. Trimming removed 8 bases from V and 2 bases from J, with 4 bases in between. Germline CDR1 and CDR2: MDHEN and SYDVKM. This CDR3 region has 10 residues. CDR3 in amino acids: CASATYEQYF. Here the CDR3 DNA reads TGTGCCAGCGCCACCTACGAGCAGTACTTC.

The chain combines TRBV5-1 with TRBJ1-2; D gene unclear. Germline V gene lookup returns CDR1 SGHRS and CDR2 YFSETQ. With 0 bases removed from V and 4 bases from J, the gap between germline ends came to 10 bases. The CDR3 extends over 14 amino acids. This chain's CDR3 is CASSLVLGSYGYTF. The CDR3 DNA reads TGCGCCAGCAGCTTGGTTTTGGGCAGCTATGGCTACACCTTC.

This clone appeared once. The rearrangement links TRBV10-3 to TRBJ2-1; weak D call: TRBD2 (6 bases). Germline lookup yields CDR1 ENHRY and CDR2 SYGVKD. The CDR3 length is 13 residues. Deletions cut 7 bases from V and 5 bases from J, with 12 bases between. The CDR3 protein is CAIIRERDNEQFF. The CDR3 DNA is TGTGCCATCATTAGGGAGCGGGACAATGAGCAGTTCTTC.

The V call is TRBV30, the J call TRBJ1-4; D is perhaps TRBD1 (6 bases). The length of the CDR3 is 14 residues. Germline V gives CDR1 GTSNPN, CDR2 SVGIG (reference sequence). The V gene lost 0 bases and the J gene lost 7 bases, with 12 bases spanning the gap. The CDR3: CAWSVGGGAEKLFF. The CDR3 coding sequence is TGTGCCTGGAGTGTAGGTGGGGGGGCTGAAAAACTGTTTTTT.

The chain uses TRBV2 and TRBJ2-7; D is uncertain. The CDR3 extends over 13 amino acids. Germline lookup yields CDR1 SNHLY and CDR2 FYNNEI. Between the trimmed V and J ends, which lost 7 bases and 0 bases, there was a span of 10 bases. CDR3 amino acids: CASTGRISYEQYF. The CDR3 coding sequence is TGTGCCAGCACTGGACGGATCTCCTACGAGCAGTACTTC.

The gene calls are TRBV27 and TRBJ2-7; 9 bases fit TRBD1. The CDR3 covers 14 residues. Germline CDR1 is MNHEY and CDR2 is SMNVEV (reference sequence). Germline trimming cut 4 bases from V and 7 bases from J; bases unmatched to any gene: 8. CDR3 DNA sequence: TGTGCCAGCAGTTCCGGGACAGGGCTCGGGGAGCAGTACTTC. This gives the protein CASSSGTGLGEQYF.

The chain has TRBV5-4 and TRBJ2-5; D might be TRBD1 or TRBD2, each matching 5 bases. Trimming removed 1 base at V and 5 bases at J, with 9 bases between. The V gene's germline CDR1 is SGHNT and CDR2 YYREEE (reference sequence). The CDR3 loop spans 13 amino acids. The CDR3 protein is CASSLRGEETQYF. Written as DNA, the CDR3 is TGTGCCAGCAGCTTGAGAGGGGAGGAGACCCAGTACTTC. Full variable domain (rest looked up from reference TRBV5-4 and TRBJ2-5): ETGVTQSPTHLIKTRGQQVTLRCSSQSGHNTVSWYQQALGQGPQFIFQYYREEENGRGNFPPRFSGLQFPNYSSELNVNALELDDSALYLCASSLRGEETQYFGPGTRLLVL.